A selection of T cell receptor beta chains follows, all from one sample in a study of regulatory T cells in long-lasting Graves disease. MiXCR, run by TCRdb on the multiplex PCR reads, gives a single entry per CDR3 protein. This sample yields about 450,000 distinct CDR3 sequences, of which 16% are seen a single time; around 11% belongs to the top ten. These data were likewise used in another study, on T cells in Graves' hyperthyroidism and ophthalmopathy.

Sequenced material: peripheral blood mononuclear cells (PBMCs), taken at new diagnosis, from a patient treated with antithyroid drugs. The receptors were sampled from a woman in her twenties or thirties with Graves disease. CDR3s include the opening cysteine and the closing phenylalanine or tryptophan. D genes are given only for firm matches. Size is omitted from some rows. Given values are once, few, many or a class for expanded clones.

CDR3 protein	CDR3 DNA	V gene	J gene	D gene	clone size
CASRPRRDSNQPQHF	TGTGCCAGCAGACCTAGGCGCGACAGCAATCAGCCCCAGCATTTT	TRBV6-1	TRBJ1-5	NA	many
CASSPGKGVQPQHF	TGTGCCAGCTCACCCGGTAAGGGCGTTCAGCCCCAGCATTTT	TRBV18	TRBJ1-5	NA	NA
CASRPDRGGYNEQFF	TGTGCCAGCAGACCGGACAGGGGGGGGTACAATGAGCAGTTCTTC	TRBV12-3/TRBV12-4	TRBJ2-1	TRBD1	many
CASSPGTPTYEQYF	TGTGCCAGCAGCCCCGGGACACCGACCTACGAGCAGTACTTC	TRBV12-3/TRBV12-4	TRBJ2-7	NA	many
CASRGASGTLEQFF	TGTGCCAGCAGGGGAGCTAGCGGGACCCTTGAGCAGTTCTTC	TRBV28	TRBJ2-1	TRBD2	NA
CATSDWKTGELFF	TGTGCCACCAGTGATTGGAAAACCGGGGAGCTGTTTTTT	TRBV24-1	TRBJ2-2	NA	many
CSARDLGSTYGETQYF	TGCAGTGCTAGAGATCTGGGGTCCACGTACGGAGAGACCCAGTACTTC	TRBV20-1	TRBJ2-5	NA	many
CASSIGLDYEQFF	TGTGCCAGTAGTATTGGCCTCGACTATGAGCAGTTCTTC	TRBV19	TRBJ2-1	NA	NA
CVWSVSRTDTQYF	TGTGTCTGGAGTGTTTCGAGGACAGATACGCAGTATTTT	TRBV30	TRBJ2-3	NA	few
CAWSPRTTYEQYF	TGTGCCTGGAGTCCCCGGACGACCTACGAGCAGTACTTC	TRBV30	TRBJ2-7	NA	many
CSVEGAGTYEQYF	TGCAGCGTTGAAGGGGCAGGAACCTACGAGCAGTACTTC	TRBV29-1	TRBJ2-7	NA	few
CASSLIWGRGEAFF	TGTGCCAGCAGCTTAATCTGGGGGAGAGGTGAAGCTTTCTTT	TRBV7-9	TRBJ1-1	NA	once
CATSRGTSGRREQYF	TGTGCCACCAGCAGAGGGACTAGCGGGAGGCGGGAGCAGTACTTC	TRBV15	TRBJ2-7	TRBD2	NA
CASSLAGDREYGYTF	TGTGCCAGCAGCTTAGCGGGAGACCGTGAATATGGCTACACCTTC	TRBV7-9	TRBJ1-2	NA	few
CASSPEQGYGYTF	TGTGCCAGCAGTCCCGAGCAGGGGTACGGCTACACCTTC	TRBV28	TRBJ1-2	NA	many
CAISEYGGDQPQHF	TGTGCCATCAGTGAGTATGGGGGGGACCAGCCCCAGCATTTT	TRBV10-3	TRBJ1-5	NA	few
CASSRLVGTDNEKLFF	TGTGCCAGCAGCCGGCTTGTTGGGACAGATAATGAAAAACTGTTTTTT	TRBV7-9	TRBJ1-4	TRBD1	many
CASTPGQGFGTQYF	TGTGCCAGCACTCCGGGACAGGGATTCGGGACCCAGTACTTC	TRBV2	TRBJ2-5	TRBD1	many
CASSSSADYEQYF	TGTGCCAGTAGTTCCTCCGCGGATTACGAGCAGTACTTC	TRBV19	TRBJ2-7	NA	many
CASSLGTVIGEKLFF	TGTGCCAGCAGCTTAGGGACAGTGATTGGCGAAAAACTGTTTTTT	TRBV13	TRBJ1-4	NA	many
CASNRDGGYGYTF	TGTGCCAGCAACCGGGACGGGGGCTATGGCTACACCTTC	TRBV9	TRBJ1-2	NA	many
CASSIATANYGYTF	TGTGCCAGTAGTATTGCTACAGCTAACTATGGCTACACCTTC	TRBV19	TRBJ1-2	NA	few
CSAKKSLNTEAFF	TGCAGTGCTAAAAAATCATTGAACACTGAAGCTTTCTTT	TRBV20-1	TRBJ1-1	NA	many
CASSSPRGAGGRNEQFF	TGTGCCAGCAGCTCCCCTCGGGGAGCGGGGGGCCGAAATGAGCAGTTCTTC	TRBV7-8	TRBJ2-1	TRBD2	NA
CSVEHRVNTEAFF	TGCAGCGTTGAGCACAGGGTAAACACTGAAGCTTTCTTT	TRBV29-1	TRBJ1-1	NA	many
CASSYSRGWASGNGYNEQFF	TGTGCCAGCAGTTACTCCCGCGGGTGGGCTAGCGGTAATGGGTACAATGAGCAGTTCTTC	TRBV6-9	TRBJ2-1	TRBD2	NA
CASSRQVRGYTF	TGTGCCAGCAGTCGACAGGTTCGGGGCTACACCTTC	TRBV28	TRBJ1-2	NA	many
CASSQADRAFNYGYTF	TGCGCCAGCAGCCAGGCTGACAGGGCCTTCAACTATGGCTACACCTTC	TRBV4-3	TRBJ1-2	TRBD1	many
CASSPLGGSNFYEQYF	TGTGCCAGCAGTCCCCTAGGGGGGAGTAACTTCTACGAGCAGTACTTC	TRBV12-3/TRBV12-4	TRBJ2-7	NA	many
CSATRSGQGAKPQHF	TGCAGTGCTACCCGGTCCGGACAGGGGGCCAAACCCCAGCATTTT	TRBV20-1	TRBJ1-5	TRBD1	many
CSARVLQLNSPLHF	TGCAGTGCTAGAGTACTACAGCTTAATTCACCCCTCCACTTT	TRBV20-1	TRBJ1-6	NA	few
CASSPGTGGETQYF	TGTGCCAGCTCACCAGGGACTGGCGGAGAGACCCAGTACTTC	TRBV18	TRBJ2-5	NA	many
CAISERGTGIEGEQFF	TGTGCCATCAGTGAGAGGGGGACAGGGATCGAAGGTGAGCAGTTCTTC	TRBV10-3	TRBJ2-1	TRBD1	NA
CASRQDRANTGELFF	TGTGCCAGCAGGCAGGACAGGGCGAACACCGGGGAGCTGTTTTTT	TRBV6-1	TRBJ2-2	TRBD1	many
CASQLDYPSSYNEQFF	TGCGCCAGCCAGTTGGACTATCCTAGCTCCTACAATGAGCAGTTCTTC	TRBV20-1	TRBJ2-1	NA	many
CSATGTQEQFMGEPQHF	TGCAGTGCAACCGGGACACAAGAACAATTTATGGGGGAGCCCCAGCATTTT	TRBV20-1	TRBJ1-5	NA	NA
CASSEDRAGANVLTF	TGTGCCAGCAGTGAAGACAGGGCGGGGGCCAACGTCCTGACTTTC	TRBV25-1	TRBJ2-6	TRBD1	NA
CASSFSLSQPQHF	TGTGCCAGCAGCTTTTCGCTAAGTCAGCCCCAGCATTTT	TRBV7-3	TRBJ1-5	NA	few
CASSRRDINTDTQYF	TGTGCCAGCAGCCGCCGGGACATCAACACAGATACGCAGTATTTT	TRBV7-9	TRBJ2-3	NA	many
CSARETQGLNTGELFF	TGCAGTGCTAGAGAAACACAGGGACTAAACACCGGGGAGCTGTTTTTT	TRBV20-1	TRBJ2-2	NA	few
CASKGLAGDEQYF	TGTGCCAGCAAAGGACTAGCGGGAGACGAGCAGTACTTC	TRBV12-3/TRBV12-4	TRBJ2-7	TRBD2	many
CSARDAGRANYGYTF	TGCAGTGCTAGAGATGCGGGGCGAGCTAACTATGGCTACACCTTC	TRBV20-1	TRBJ1-2	NA	few
CASSLTLFTGTSGNNEQFF	TGTGCCAGCAGCTTAACCCTCTTTACCGGGACTAGCGGTAACAATGAGCAGTTCTTC	TRBV28	TRBJ2-1	TRBD2	NA
CACGGNTEAFF	TGTGCCTGCGGGGGGAACACTGAAGCTTTCTTT	TRBV28	TRBJ1-1	NA	many
CASSLGRLAGNKNIQYF	TGCGCCAGCAGCTTGGGACGACTAGCGGGAAACAAAAACATTCAGTACTTC	TRBV5-1	TRBJ2-4	TRBD2	many